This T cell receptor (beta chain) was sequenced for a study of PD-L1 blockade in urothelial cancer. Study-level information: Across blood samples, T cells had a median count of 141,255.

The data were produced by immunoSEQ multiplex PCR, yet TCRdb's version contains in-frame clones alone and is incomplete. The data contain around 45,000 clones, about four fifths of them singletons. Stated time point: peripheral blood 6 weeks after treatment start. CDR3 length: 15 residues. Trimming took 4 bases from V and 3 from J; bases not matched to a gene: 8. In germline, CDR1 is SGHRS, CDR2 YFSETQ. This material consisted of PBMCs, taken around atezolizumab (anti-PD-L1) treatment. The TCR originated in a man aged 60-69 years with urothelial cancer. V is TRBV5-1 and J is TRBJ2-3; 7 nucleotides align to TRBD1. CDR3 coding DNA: TGCGCCAGCAGCCCCGGACAGGATCGGACAGATACGCAGTATTTT. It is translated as CASSPGQDRTDTQYF.